This TCR beta chain was retrieved from a study of T-cell reconstitution after alpha-beta-depleted transplantation in children. This CDR3 is 12 amino acids long. Trimming removed 5 bases at V and 4 bases at J, with 11 bases between. CDR1 and CDR2 from the germline V gene are SQVTM and ANQGSEA. Preparing the TCRbeta library involved the use of unique molecular identifiers. TCRdb passed the PCR reads through MiXCR, listing each CDR3 protein once. The sample lists about 580,000 distinct CDR3 sequences, 23% occurring once. The TCR was taken from a boy younger than two who had a stem cell transplant for acute myeloid leukemia, so the T cells may come from the graft donor. This chain connects TRBV29-1 to TRBJ1-1; tentatively, D is TRBD1 (5 bases). Sequences were derived from PBMCs, mostly from graft donor cells, sampled 360 days after TCRalphabeta/CD19-depleted stem cell transplant. CDR3 region: CSVSVQGTEAFF. The CDR3 nucleotides are TGCAGCGTTAGCGTCCAGGGCACTGAAGCTTTCTTT.